This TCR beta chain emerged from a study of cytomegalovirus exposure and HLA in healthy donors. A word on this clone: What it recognizes is unknown.

Study conclusions and caveats: Looking again later, the authors saw that most CMV-associated TCR beta chains seemed HLA-restricted.

Both 60 Vbeta primers and 13 Jbeta primers went into the PCR. Only in-frame clones appear in the TCRdb table, and some are missing; sequencing was by immunoSEQ multiplex PCR. The data hold roughly 110,000 clones, with more than 75% observed a single time. The CDR3 runs 15 residues. V lost 7 bases and J 10 bases, leaving 23 bases between the germline ends. The germline CDR1 and CDR2 sequences are SGHNT and YENEEA. This receptor was taken from a woman between 50 and 59 years old in good health and CMV-seropositive. The chain employs TRBV11-3 and TRBJ2-1; TRBD2 is a possible D gene (6 bases). The sequenced sample consisted of PBMCs. CDR3 in DNA: TGTGCCAGCACCGAAAGCGGCGGGGTCTCGTCCGAGCAGTTCTTC. This gives the protein CASTESGGVSSEQFF.